This T cell receptor (beta chain) was recovered during a study of blood T cell repertoires in COVID-19. Grouping used clinical history reported by participants in a survey and questionnaire. V lost 4 bases and J 3 bases, leaving 10 bases between the germline ends. The V gene's germline CDR1 is SEHNR and CDR2 FQNEAQ (reference sequence). This CDR3 has 14 residues. Assay: immunoSEQ multiplex PCR; the TCRdb copy retains only in-frame clones and omits some. The data show about 300,000 clones, with more than 75% seen just once and over 9.5% held by the top ten. The sequenced sample consisted of PBMCs or T cells enriched from blood (not recorded which). V is TRBV7-9 and J is TRBJ1-5; D not resolved. This clonotype was sampled from a woman younger than 35 who had recovered from COVID-19. CDR3 residues: CASSSEGPNQPQHF. The DNA of the CDR3 is TGTGCCAGCAGCTCTGAGGGCCCCAATCAGCCCCAGCATTTT.